A single sample gave rise to the 17 T cell receptor beta chains below, sequenced in a study of T cell responses to AZD1222 COVID-19 vaccine. Profiling relied on immunoSEQ multiplex PCR, and the TCRdb table lists in-frame clones only, not all of them. The data contain tens of thousands of clones, around 90% of them seen just once; the ten biggest clones take up 24%. This specimen consisted of peripheral blood, obtained on day 0 of AZD1222 vaccination. All receptors come from an adult in good health.

The V gene is TRBV7-2, the J gene TRBJ2-2; D possibly corresponds to TRBD2 (6 bases). V lost 6 bases to trimming and J lost 4 bases, with 12 bases between them. The CDR3 covers 14 residues. Germline CDR1 reads SGHTA; CDR2 reads FQGNSA. The CDR3 sequence: CASSFSGSTGELFF. CDR3 sequence (DNA): TGTGCCAGCAGTTTCAGCGGGTCCACCGGGGAGCTGTTTTTT. The whole variable domain, filled in from reference TRBV7-2 and TRBJ2-2, reads GAGVSQSPSNKVTEKGKDVELRCDPISGHTALYWYRQSLGQGLEFLIYFQGNSAPDKSGLPSDRFSAERTGGSVSTLTIQRTQQEDSAVYLCASSFSGSTGELFFGEGSRLTVL.

This rearrangement joins TRBV7-9 to TRBJ2-1; 8 nucleotides line up with TRBD1. The CDR3 runs 14 residues. V was clipped by 4 bases and J by 12 bases; unmatched bases: 11. Germline V gene lookup returns CDR1 SEHNR and CDR2 FQNEAQ (reference sequence). The CDR3, as DNA: TGTGCCAGCAGCTCCACGACAGGGGTTAGTCGGCAGTTCTTC. Residues: CASSSTTGVSRQFF.

The chain recombines TRBV5-1 with TRBJ1-6, with D possibly being TRBD1 (6 bases). The CDR3 runs to 15 residues. Trimming stripped 0 bases from V and 10 bases from J, with 14 bases between. Germline loops: CDR1 SGHRS, CDR2 YFSETQ. The CDR3 is CASSLGWGQRSPLHF. As DNA, the CDR3 is TGCGCCAGCAGCTTGGGATGGGGGCAGAGGTCACCCCTCCACTTT.

This chain links TRBV29-1 with TRBJ2-1; no clear D. The germline V gene has CDR1 SQVTM and CDR2 ANQGSEA. This CDR3 has 11 residues. The V end was cut by 3 bases, the J end by 5 bases, with 5 bases between. The CDR3 region is CSVDRNNEQFF. The CDR3 region has the DNA TGCAGCGTTGACCGCAACAATGAGCAGTTCTTC.

This chain links TRBV18 with TRBJ1-5; 7 nucleotides agree with TRBD1. Trimming removed 5 bases from V and 3 bases from J; junction bases left unmatched: 7. Germline lookup yields CDR1 KGHSH and CDR2 LQKENI. CDR3 length: 15 residues. Here the CDR3 reads CASSRTGQLNQPQHF. CDR3 nucleotide sequence: TGTGCCAGCTCAAGGACAGGACAACTCAATCAGCCCCAGCATTTT.

V and J are TRBV19 and TRBJ1-2, with a tentative D call TRBD1 (5 bases). The germline CDR1 and CDR2 sequences are LNHDA and SQIVND (reference sequence). This CDR3 is 14 amino acids long. Trimming shortened V by 6 bases and J by 3 bases, and 14 bases separated the two germline ends. Here the CDR3 DNA reads TGTGCCAGTAGGAGACAGTTAGGGGACTATGGCTACACCTTC. Translating it yields CASRRQLGDYGYTF.

The J gene is TRBJ2-1, the V gene TRBV6-1, with 8 nucleotides matching TRBD1. Losses at the gene ends were 3 bases for V and 8 bases for J; bases not matched to a gene: 12. The V gene's germline CDR1 is MNHNS and CDR2 SASEGT. CDR3 length: 16 amino acids. In DNA, the CDR3 is TGTGCCAGCAGTGACAGGGGGCTACGGGCTATGGATGAGCAGTTCTTC. Its translation is CASSDRGLRAMDEQFF.

The V gene is TRBV7-3, the J gene TRBJ2-3; TRBD1 or TRBD2 may be the D gene (5 bases each). This CDR3 comprises 17 residues. V lost 5 bases to trimming and J lost 0 bases, with 18 bases between them. Germline loops: CDR1 SGHTA, CDR2 FQGTGA. The CDR3 is CASSPRGPGASTDTQYF. CDR3 bases: TGTGCCAGCAGCCCTCGGGGCCCTGGGGCGAGCACAGATACGCAGTATTTT. Using reference TRBV7-3 and TRBJ2-3 for the parts outside the CDR3, the full variable domain is GAGVSQTPSNKVTEKGKYVELRCDPISGHTALYWYRQSLGQGPEFLIYFQGTGAADDSGLPNDRFFAVRPEGSVSTLKIQRTERGDSAVYLCASSPRGPGASTDTQYFGPGTRLTVL.

The genes are TRBV18 and TRBJ2-3; 8 nucleotides line up with TRBD1. This CDR3 comprises 17 residues. V shed 3 bases and J 6 bases; nucleotides not matched to a gene: 14. Looked up from germline, CDR1 is KGHSH and CDR2 is LQKENI. The CDR3 DNA sequence: TGTGCCAGCTCACCCATAGGTTTGGCAGGGGGCTTGGATACGCAGTATTTT. Its translation: CASSPIGLAGGLDTQYF.

This chain uses TRBV28 with TRBJ2-1, with D possibly being TRBD1 (7 bases). The CDR3 loop spans 13 amino acids. The germline V and J ends were trimmed by 3 bases and 14 bases, with 17 bases remaining between them. CDR1 and CDR2 (germline): MDHEN, SYDVKM. DNA for the CDR3: TGTGCCAGCAGTTTCCCAGGACAGGAGGGGAAGTTCTTC. Its translation: CASSFPGQEGKFF.

The chain couples TRBV11-3 to TRBJ2-7; tentatively, D is TRBD2 (5 bases). This CDR3 contains 14 residues. The germline gives CDR1 SGHNT, CDR2 YENEEA. Trimming removed 5 bases from V and 7 bases from J, with 18 bases in between. The CDR3 DNA is TGTGCCAGCAGCCCTTCGACTACTTTCGGGGAGCAGTACTTC. Translation gives CASSPSTTFGEQYF. Full variable domain (outside the CDR3, taken from reference TRBV11-3 and TRBJ2-7): EAGVVQSPRYKIIEKKQPVAFWCNPISGHNTLYWYLQNLGQGPELLIRYENEEAVDDSQLPKDRFSAERLKGVDSTLKIQPAELGDSAVYLCASSPSTTFGEQYFGPGTRLTVT.

This chain links TRBV28 with TRBJ2-2; no clear D. The germline CDR1 and CDR2 sequences are MDHEN and SYDVKM. V lost 3 bases and J lost 5, with 7 bases in between. CDR3 length equals 13 residues. The CDR3 nucleotides read TGTGCCAGCAGTTTTGAGGTAACCGGGGAGCTGTTTTTT. It codes for CASSFEVTGELFF.

This chain connects TRBV3-1 (or the pseudogene TRBV3-2) to TRBJ2-3; TRBD1 matches at 8 bases. Germline V lookup: CDR1 LGHDT, CDR2 YNNKEL (reference sequence). V lost 4 bases and J lost 0; bases outside the gene matches: 3. The CDR3 runs 15 residues. The CDR3 region has the DNA TGTGCCAGCAGCCGGACAGGGAGGAGCACAGATACGCAGTATTTT. Protein product: CASSRTGRSTDTQYF.

The V gene is TRBV6-2 or TRBV6-3, the J gene TRBJ1-1; no clear D gene. V lost 3 bases to trimming and J lost 5 bases, with 13 bases between them. Germline V lookup: CDR1 MNHEY, CDR2 SVGEGT. The CDR3 is 14 amino acids. CDR3 sequence (DNA): TGTGCCAGCAGTTATGGTAAGCTGGGAACTGAAGCTTTCTTT. Translation gives CASSYGKLGTEAFF.

The chain links TRBV11-2 to TRBJ2-7; D is unclear. Germline V gene sequence: CDR1 SGHAT, CDR2 FQNNGV. The CDR3 length is 14 residues. V lost 0 bases, J lost 5 bases, and 11 bases lay in between. The CDR3 loop reads CASSLELVGHEQYF. DNA for the CDR3: TGTGCCAGCAGCTTAGAGTTGGTAGGTCACGAGCAGTACTTC.

The rearrangement links TRBV6-1 to TRBJ2-7; the match to TRBD1 covers 7 bases. V was pared by 1 base and J by 0 bases, with 6 bases of the junction left unmatched. The CDR3 covers 16 residues. From germline, CDR1 is MNHNS and CDR2 SASEGT. The CDR3, as DNA: TGTGCCAGCAGTGAAGGTACAGGGGAAGGCTCCTACGAGCAGTACTTC. This sequence encodes CASSEGTGEGSYEQYF.

The chain uses TRBV20-1 and TRBJ2-3; D is unclear. Trimming cost V 6 bases and J 3 bases, with 7 bases left between them. The CDR3 covers 11 residues. Looked up from germline, CDR1 is DFQATT and CDR2 is SNEGSKA (reference sequence). The CDR3 is CSARVTDTQYF. CDR3 in DNA: TGCAGTGCCCGAGTGACAGATACGCAGTATTTT.